The sequence of this T cell receptor beta chain was determined in a study of T cell responses to AZD1222 COVID-19 vaccine. General study points: It was only five to seven AZD1222 recipients who were seropositive at baseline. Donors were largely white British and mainly female; clonal diversity was possibly underestimated.

There are 13 residues in the CDR3. The germline V gene has CDR1 SGHRS and CDR2 YFSETQ. V shed 2 bases and J shed 5 bases, with 8 bases lying between them. On this clone itself: The target antigen is unknown.

TCRdb keeps only in-frame clones here, not all; method: immunoSEQ multiplex PCR. In the table there are roughly 190,000 clones, approximately 93% of which are singletons. The source was peripheral blood, collected 28 days after the second AZD1222 dose. The J gene is TRBJ1-5, the V gene TRBV5-1, with unresolved D. The TCR was taken from an adult who received the AZD1222 COVID-19 vaccine. The CDR3 DNA follows: TGCGCCAGCAGCTTAGGTTCCGATCAGCCCCAGCATTTT. This sequence encodes CASSLGSDQPQHF.